The next 29 T cell receptor beta chains were all read from a single sample in a study of identical twins. Each CDR3 protein is one row after TCRdb ran MiXCR on the 5' RACE reads. The sample records roughly 570,000 distinct CDR3 sequences, just under 10% being singletons. The same data also contributed to another study, on yellow fever vaccine responses in identical twins.

Material: PBMCs. Receptors were obtained from a woman between 18 and 29 years old in good health.

The rearrangement joins TRBV5-5 to TRBJ2-7, with TRBD2 matching over 10 bases. With 0 bases clipped from V and 2 bases from J, the junction kept 2 bases outside the gene matches. From germline, CDR1 is SGHKS and CDR2 YYEKEE (reference sequence). This CDR3 has 15 residues. The chain's CDR3 is CASSLASGSTYEQYF. The DNA of the CDR3 is TGTGCCAGCAGCTTGGCTAGCGGGAGTACCTACGAGCAGTACTTC.

V and J are TRBV7-2 and TRBJ2-1; D is possibly TRBD1 or TRBD2 (5 bases each). V lost 4 bases to trimming and J lost 4 bases, with 17 bases between them. The CDR3 is made up of 16 amino acids. In germline, CDR1 is SGHTA, CDR2 FQGNSA. The CDR3 DNA reads as TGTGCCAGCAGCTCTCGACAGACCGGGGTGTACAATGAGCAGTTCTTC. Translated, it gives CASSSRQTGVYNEQFF.

This clonotype turned up a few times. V usage is TRBV24-1 and J usage is TRBJ2-7, with TRBD2 matching 9 bases. The V gene's germline CDR1 is KGHDR and CDR2 SFDVKD. This CDR3 is built from 17 residues. V lost 5 bases to trimming and J lost 5 bases; unmatched junction nucleotides: 15. In DNA, the CDR3 is TGTGCCACCAGTGGTACCGCCCGCGGGGGGGAACCTGACGAGCAGTACTTC. As protein: CATSGTARGGEPDEQYF.

V is TRBV11-2 and J is TRBJ2-1; weak D call: TRBD1 (6 bases). From germline, CDR1 is SGHAT and CDR2 FQNNGV. Deletions cut 3 bases from V and 0 bases from J, with 15 bases between. The CDR3 sequence is 17 residues long. This CDR3 is CASSFNQGRPSYNEQFF. The DNA of the CDR3 is TGTGCCAGCAGCTTTAACCAGGGGCGGCCCTCCTACAATGAGCAGTTCTTC.

The rearrangement uses TRBV12-3 or TRBV12-4 and TRBJ1-1; a weak D match, TRBD1 (5 bases). V was trimmed by 1 base and J by 1 base, leaving 10 bases between them. There are 15 residues in the CDR3. The CDR3 loop is CASSLGGGGNTEAFF. The CDR3 DNA follows: TGTGCCAGCAGTTTAGGGGGCGGGGGGAACACTGAAGCTTTCTTT.

This clonotype was observed at least ten times. This chain joins TRBV29-1 and TRBJ2-3; D possibly corresponds to TRBD2 (5 bases). The V end was cut by 1 base, the J end by 5 bases, with 19 bases between. From germline, CDR1 is SQVTM and CDR2 ANQGSEA. The CDR3 extends over 16 amino acids. DNA of the CDR3: TGCAGCGTTGAAGGAGGTAGCTCCGGAGGACTAGATACGCAGTATTTT. Its translation is CSVEGGSSGGLDTQYF.

This clonotype was counted ten times or more. The chain links TRBV27 to TRBJ2-2; 11 bases are shared with TRBD2. Trimming removed 0 bases from V and 4 bases from J; junction bases left unmatched: 4. The CDR3 totals 17 residues. Looked up from germline, CDR1 is MNHEY and CDR2 is SMNVEV (reference sequence). In nucleotides, the CDR3 is TGTGCCAGCAGTTTATCTCTAGCGGGAGGTGTCACCGGGGAGCTGTTTTTT. Encoded protein: CASSLSLAGGVTGELFF.

This chain uses TRBV11-1 with TRBJ2-2, with 15 positions matching TRBD2. Germline trimming cut 6 bases from V and 3 bases from J; bases unmatched to any gene: 11. The CDR3 is 19 amino acids. Germline values: CDR1 SGHAT, CDR2 FQDESV (reference sequence). CDR3 region: CASSRRTSGRAVYTGELFF. The CDR3 DNA sequence: TGTGCCAGCAGTCGTCGGACTAGCGGGAGGGCCGTTTACACCGGGGAGCTGTTTTTT.

This clonotype has a count of ten or more. The gene calls are TRBV12-3 or TRBV12-4 and TRBJ2-1; D might be TRBD2 (6 bases). V gave up 7 bases and J gave up 0 bases, with 13 bases separating them. CDR3 length equals 15 residues. The CDR3 DNA sequence: TGTGCCAGCATCCCGGGACTCAGCTCCTACAATGAGCAGTTCTTC. Residues: CASIPGLSSYNEQFF.

The rearrangement joins TRBV6-2 or TRBV6-3 to TRBJ2-1; no clear D gene. V lost 6 bases to trimming and J lost 3 bases, with 21 bases between them. CDR1 and CDR2 (germline): MNHEY, SVGEGT. The CDR3 length is 17 residues. Written as DNA, the CDR3 is TGTGCCAGCAGACCCAAGGAACAGCAAAGATTCTACAATGAGCAGTTCTTC. Residues: CASRPKEQQRFYNEQFF.

This clonotype was seen a handful of times. The chain is built from TRBV15 and TRBJ2-7; D possibly corresponds to TRBD1 (6 bases). Germline-derived CDR1 and CDR2 are LNHNV and YYDKDF (reference sequence). V lost 1 base and J 3 bases, leaving 13 bases between the germline ends. The CDR3 runs to 15 residues. CDR3 loop: CATSRAGPGDYEQYF. Here the CDR3 DNA reads TGTGCCACCAGCAGAGCGGGACCAGGGGACTACGAGCAGTACTTC.

This clonotype was counted only a few times. This chain connects TRBV30 to TRBJ2-3; possibly TRBD1 for D (6 bases). The ends were cut back, 2 bases at V and 2 bases at J, with 11 bases in the middle. Germline loops: CDR1 GTSNPN, CDR2 SVGIG (reference sequence). This CDR3 region has 14 residues. The CDR3 DNA is TGTGCCTGGAGTAGGGGGTCAGACACAGATACGCAGTATTTT. This gives the protein CAWSRGSDTDTQYF.

This clonotype was recorded a few times. The chain joins TRBV4-2 to TRBJ1-5; perhaps TRBD1 as D (6 bases). V lost 3 bases, J lost 4 bases, and 10 bases lay in between. The CDR3 has 14 residues. Germline V gene sequence: CDR1 LGHNA, CDR2 YNFKEQ. The CDR3 loop is CASSQTGYNQPQHF. In DNA, the CDR3 is TGTGCCAGCAGCCAGACAGGTTATAATCAGCCCCAGCATTTT.

This clonotype has just a few counts. The rearrangement links TRBV20-1 to TRBJ2-4, with D uncertain. Trimming took 2 bases from V and 6 from J, leaving 17 bases between them. The germline gives CDR1 DFQATT, CDR2 SNEGSKA (reference sequence). The CDR3 loop spans 15 amino acids. The CDR3 DNA reads TGCAGTGCTAGATCTTGGACCCTAACTTCAAACATTCAGTACTTC. It translates to CSARSWTLTSNIQYF.

This clonotype was counted only a few times. The chain joins TRBV20-1 to TRBJ2-1; D might be TRBD1 (6 bases). Between the trimmed V and J ends, which lost 3 bases and 5 bases, there was a span of 14 bases. The CDR3 totals 14 residues. Germline CDR1 is DFQATT and CDR2 is SNEGSKA (reference sequence). CDR3 DNA sequence: TGCAGTGCTAGGGTAACAGGGAGCAACAATGAGCAGTTCTTC. Its translation: CSARVTGSNNEQFF.

This clonotype appeared many times. V and J are TRBV14 and TRBJ2-3; 11 positions match TRBD2. Germline-derived CDR1 and CDR2 are SGHDN and FVKESK. Trimming at V came to 0 bases and at J to 9 bases, leaving 11 bases not matched to a gene. The CDR3 length is 17 residues. For the CDR3, the DNA is TGTGCCAGCAGCCAAGATGATACTAGCGGGAGTAGAAGCACGCAGTATTTT. Its translation: CASSQDDTSGSRSTQYF.

The chain couples TRBV10-3 to TRBJ2-5; D tentatively fits TRBD1 or TRBD2 (5 bases each). With 2 bases removed from V and 2 bases from J, the gap between germline ends came to 6 bases. Germline CDR1 ENHRY, CDR2 SYGVKD. The CDR3 extends over 13 amino acids. The CDR3 reads CAISEGGQETQYF. The CDR3 nucleotides read TGTGCCATCAGTGAGGGGGGTCAAGAGACCCAGTACTTC.

This clonotype was seen many times. The chain combines TRBV29-1 with TRBJ2-7; D unresolved. V lost 1 base to trimming and J lost 3 bases, with 7 bases between them. Germline values: CDR1 SQVTM, CDR2 ANQGSEA. There are 12 residues in the CDR3. CDR3 loop: CSVEAGGYEQYF. The CDR3 DNA reads as TGCAGCGTTGAAGCCGGCGGCTACGAGCAGTACTTC.

The J gene is TRBJ2-7, the V gene TRBV10-2; 14 bases align to TRBD2. V shed 4 bases, J shed 3 bases, and the junction held 11 bases outside the gene matches. Germline V gene data show CDR1 as WSHSY and CDR2 as SAAADI. The CDR3 loop spans 18 amino acids. This CDR3 is CASSVGLAGGIFGYEQYF. The CDR3 DNA follows: TGCGCCAGCAGTGTTGGACTAGCGGGAGGAATCTTCGGCTACGAGCAGTACTTC.

This clonotype was seen only a few times. This rearrangement joins TRBV24-1 to TRBJ2-5; D is possibly TRBD1 (6 bases). Germline lookup yields CDR1 KGHDR and CDR2 SFDVKD. This CDR3 is built from 13 residues. V was clipped by 5 bases and J by 7 bases, with 13 bases between them. The CDR3 protein is CATSASSTGTQYF. The CDR3 DNA reads TGTGCCACCAGTGCATCCTCGACAGGGACCCAGTACTTC.

This clonotype has a count of ten or more. The genes are TRBV6-1 and TRBJ2-7, with D possibly being TRBD2 (7 bases). Germline CDR1 reads MNHNS; CDR2 reads SASEGT. Deletions cut 7 bases from V and 6 bases from J, with 19 bases between. The CDR3 is made up of 14 amino acids. The CDR3 DNA reads as TGTGCCAGCACTCCCTCGCGGGGGCAGTCCGAGCAGTACTTC. It specifies CASTPSRGQSEQYF.

The chain has TRBV12-3 or TRBV12-4 and TRBJ2-7; tentative D call: TRBD1 (5 bases). V was clipped by 6 bases and J by 1 base, with 16 bases between them. This CDR3 comprises 15 residues. CDR3 in amino acids: CASSPHKGLSYEQYF. For the CDR3, the DNA is TGTGCCAGCAGCCCACATAAGGGGCTATCCTACGAGCAGTACTTC.

The V call is TRBV20-1, the J call TRBJ2-5; D gene unclear. With 6 bases removed from V and 2 bases from J, the gap between germline ends came to 7 bases. Germline V gene lookup returns CDR1 DFQATT and CDR2 SNEGSKA (reference sequence). The CDR3 has 11 amino acids. CDR3 residues: CSAINQETQYF. CDR3 in DNA: TGCAGTGCCATCAATCAAGAGACCCAGTACTTC.

The rearrangement joins TRBV28 to TRBJ2-2; D gene unclear. V was trimmed by 8 bases and J by 6 bases, leaving 13 bases between them. Germline assignment: CDR1 MDHEN and CDR2 SYDVKM. There are 13 residues in the CDR3. The CDR3, as DNA: TGTGCCAGCGAATGGGAAGGACCCGGGGAGCTGTTTTTT. Translated: CASEWEGPGELFF.

The chain links TRBV27 to TRBJ2-3; D gene ambiguous. This CDR3 contains 15 residues. Trimming stripped 2 bases from V and 0 bases from J, with 9 bases between. Looked up from germline, CDR1 is MNHEY and CDR2 is SMNVEV (reference sequence). In nucleotides, the CDR3 is TGTGCCAGCAGTTTACAGGAGATTAGCACAGATACGCAGTATTTT. Its translation is CASSLQEISTDTQYF.

The rearrangement links TRBV27 to TRBJ2-7; weak D call: TRBD1 (6 bases). Germline V lookup: CDR1 MNHEY, CDR2 SMNVEV (reference sequence). V dropped 1 base and J dropped 6 bases, with 16 bases sitting between them. This CDR3 is built from 15 residues. CDR3 DNA: TGTGCCAGCAGTTTATACGGGACATTCAGTGCCGAGCAGTACTTC. Protein product: CASSLYGTFSAEQYF.

V usage is TRBV12-3 or TRBV12-4 and J usage is TRBJ2-2, with 7 bases matching TRBD1. V lost 4 bases, J lost 3 bases, and 2 bases stayed unmatched. The CDR3 spans 14 residues. The CDR3 coding sequence is TGTGCCAGCAGTTGGACAGGATACACCGGGGAGCTGTTTTTT. Protein sequence: CASSWTGYTGELFF.

The rearrangement joins TRBV7-8 to TRBJ2-5; D is ambiguous. CDR1 is SGHVS, CDR2 FQNEAQ, per germline. The germline V and J ends were trimmed by 3 bases and 0 bases, with 5 bases remaining between them. The CDR3 extends over 13 amino acids. As DNA, the CDR3 is TGTGCCAGCAGCTTTCGGTACCAAGAGACCCAGTACTTC. This gives the protein CASSFRYQETQYF.

Ten or more counts support this clonotype. The V and J genes are TRBV20-1 and TRBJ2-7, with TRBD2 as a possible D gene (5 bases). V was shortened by 0 bases and J by 1 base, with 16 bases between the two germline ends. CDR3 length equals 16 residues. Germline loops: CDR1 DFQATT, CDR2 SNEGSKA (reference sequence). Here the CDR3 reads CSARDPGRAPSYEQYF. CDR3 DNA: TGCAGTGCTAGAGATCCCGGGCGGGCCCCATCCTACGAGCAGTACTTC.